The T cell receptor beta chain under discussion was sequenced for a study of T cell responses to AZD1222 COVID-19 vaccine. Study in general: Pooling of second doses given at about 4 or about 12 weeks was done.

As to this clone: Its antigen is not identified.

Study conclusions and caveats: No day 14 peak samples; only post-peak repertoires were characterized. White British donors predominated, females outnumbered males, and clonal diversity was possibly underestimated. Spike-specific TCR breadth and depth rose after two AZD1222 doses.

The repertoire was sequenced with immunoSEQ multiplex PCR; TCRdb's copy has only in-frame clones and lacks some. This table holds roughly 120,000 clones, around 80% found once. The specimen was peripheral blood, collected on day 0 of AZD1222 vaccination. The source of this sequence is an adult in good health.

This CDR3 reads CASSSLLFGQITEAFF. In DNA form, the CDR3 reads TGTGCCAGCAGTTCTCTGCTCTTCGGACAGATCACTGAAGCTTTCTTT. The chain combines TRBV28 with TRBJ1-1; the D gene is possibly TRBD1 (6 bases). With 4 bases removed from V and 4 bases from J, the gap between germline ends came to 19 bases. CDR3 length: 16 amino acids. Germline CDR1 is MDHEN and CDR2 is SYDVKM.